These 9 T cell receptor beta chains share one sample of origin, sequenced in a study of long-term antiretroviral therapy in people with HIV. Assay version v3.0 of immunoSEQ was used, and it was run at survey level. TCRdb's table, derived via immunoSEQ multiplex PCR, lists solely in-frame clones and lacks some. The table includes tens of thousands of clones, 70% to 90% detected once. The specimen was unsorted PBMCs, collected 1.1 years after starting antiretroviral therapy. Source of these receptors: a man younger than 30 with HIV.

This clone showed up just a few times. This chain links TRBV5-1 with TRBJ1-1; unclear D gene. CDR1 and CDR2 (germline): SGHRS, YFSETQ. The CDR3 is made up of 14 amino acids. The germline V and J ends were trimmed by 0 bases and 5 bases, with 11 bases remaining between them. CDR3 amino acids: CASSLDEGGTEAFF. CDR3 nucleotide sequence: TGCGCCAGCAGCTTGGATGAGGGAGGTACTGAAGCTTTCTTT. Full variable domain (missing parts from reference TRBV5-1 and TRBJ1-1): KAGVTQTPRYLIKTRGQQVTLSCSPISGHRSVSWYQQTPGQGLQFLFEYFSETQRNKGNFPGRFSGRQFSNSRSEMNVSTLELGDSALYLCASSLDEGGTEAFFGQGTRLTVV.

V gene TRBV7-8 combines with J gene TRBJ2-7; tentatively, D is TRBD1 (6 bases). Between the trimmed V and J ends, which lost 5 bases and 4 bases, there was a span of 12 bases. The CDR3 contains 13 residues. Germline V gene data show CDR1 as SGHVS and CDR2 as FQNEAQ. The CDR3 region is CASSPGHKYEQYF. Here the CDR3 DNA reads TGTGCCAGCAGCCCGGGACACAAGTACGAGCAGTACTTC.

CDR3 residues: CAWSHRDALVTYEQYF. CDR3 nucleotides: TGTGCCTGGAGTCACCGGGACGCCCTCGTCACCTACGAGCAGTACTTC. This rearrangement joins TRBV30 to TRBJ2-7; D tentatively fits TRBD1 or TRBD2 (5 bases each). CDR1 GTSNPN and CDR2 SVGIG come from the germline V gene (reference sequence). This CDR3 is built from 16 residues. The V and J ends lost 2 bases and 2 bases respectively, with 19 bases between them.

This chain links TRBV9 with TRBJ2-6; D not resolved. The CDR3 is made up of 13 amino acids. Germline CDR1 is SGDLS and CDR2 is YYNGEE. V was pared by 5 bases and J by 2 bases, with 5 bases between. The CDR3 DNA sequence: TGTGCCAGCAGTCTGCCTGGGGCCAACGTCCTGACTTTC. This codes for CASSLPGANVLTF.

The genes are TRBV9 and TRBJ2-3, with a possible D match to TRBD2 (6 bases). Germline V lookup: CDR1 SGDLS, CDR2 YYNGEE. The CDR3 is 15 residues long. With 0 bases removed from V and 6 bases from J, the gap between germline ends came to 14 bases. CDR3 DNA: TGTGCCAGCAGCGTAGGTTCCGGGAGTAGGGATACGCAGTATTTT. As protein: CASSVGSGSRDTQYF.

The chain employs TRBV6-5 and TRBJ1-3; D is ambiguous. The germline V gene has CDR1 MNHEY and CDR2 SVGAGI. The germline V and J ends were trimmed by 5 bases and 0 bases, with 8 bases remaining between them. CDR3 size: 14 residues. CDR3 DNA: TGTGCCAGCAGTCCAGGCATCTCTGGAAACACCATATATTTT. Residues: CASSPGISGNTIYF.

V and J are TRBV6-1 and TRBJ1-6; tentatively, D is TRBD1 (5 bases). CDR3 size: 15 residues. Between the trimmed V and J ends, which lost 7 bases and 7 bases, there was a span of 17 bases. In germline, CDR1 is MNHNS, CDR2 SASEGT. The CDR3 loop is CASTSRDGLNSPLHF. The CDR3 bases are TGTGCCAGCACTTCTAGGGACGGCTTAAATTCACCCCTCCACTTT.

V gene TRBV6-1 combines with J gene TRBJ2-5; the D gene is possibly TRBD1 (6 bases). The CDR3 is 12 residues long. Germline V gene data show CDR1 as MNHNS and CDR2 as SASEGT. V was pared by 3 bases and J by 5 bases, with 7 bases between. CDR3 nucleotides: TGTGCCAGCAGTGAGCAGGGGGAGACCCAGTACTTC. Its translation is CASSEQGETQYF.

The V call is TRBV7-2, the J call TRBJ2-2; a weak D match, TRBD2 (6 bases). The CDR3 totals 13 residues. V was clipped by 11 bases and J by 3 bases, with 13 bases between them. From germline, CDR1 is SGHTA and CDR2 FQGNSA. CDR3 nucleotide sequence: TGTGCCGGAAGCGGGCGGTACACCGGGGAGCTGTTTTTT. Translated, it gives CAGSGRYTGELFF.